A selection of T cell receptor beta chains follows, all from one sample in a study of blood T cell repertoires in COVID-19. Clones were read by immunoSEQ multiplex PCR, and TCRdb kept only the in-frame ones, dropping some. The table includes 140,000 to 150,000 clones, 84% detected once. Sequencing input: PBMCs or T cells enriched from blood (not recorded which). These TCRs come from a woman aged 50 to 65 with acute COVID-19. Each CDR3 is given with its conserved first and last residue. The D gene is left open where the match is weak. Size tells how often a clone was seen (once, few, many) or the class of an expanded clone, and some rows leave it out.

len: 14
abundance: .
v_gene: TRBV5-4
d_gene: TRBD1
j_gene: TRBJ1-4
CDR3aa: CASSSDREVEKLFF
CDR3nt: TGTGCCAGCAGTTCGGACAGGGAGGTTGAAAAACTGTTTTTT

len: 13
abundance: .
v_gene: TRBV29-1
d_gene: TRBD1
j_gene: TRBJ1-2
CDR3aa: CSVDVQGAYGYTF
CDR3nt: TGCAGCGTTGACGTACAGGGGGCCTATGGCTACACCTTC

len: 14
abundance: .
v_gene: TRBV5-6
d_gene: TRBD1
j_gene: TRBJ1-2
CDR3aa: CASSPGTANYGYTF
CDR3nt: TGTGCCAGCAGCCCGGGGACAGCTAACTATGGCTACACCTTC

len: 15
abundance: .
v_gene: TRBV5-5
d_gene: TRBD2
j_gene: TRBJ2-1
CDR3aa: CASSLGLAGYNEQFF
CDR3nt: TGTGCCAGCAGCTTAGGACTAGCGGGGTACAATGAGCAGTTCTTC

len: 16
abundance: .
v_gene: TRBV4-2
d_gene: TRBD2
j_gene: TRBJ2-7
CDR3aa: CASSQDSTSGSYEQYF
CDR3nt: TGTGCCAGCAGCCAAGACTCCACTAGCGGGAGCTACGAGCAGTACTTC

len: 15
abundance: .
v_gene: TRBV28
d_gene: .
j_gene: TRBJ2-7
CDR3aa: CASSPEGGGKNEQYF
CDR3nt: TGTGCCAGCAGTCCCGAGGGGGGGGGCAAAAACGAGCAGTACTTC

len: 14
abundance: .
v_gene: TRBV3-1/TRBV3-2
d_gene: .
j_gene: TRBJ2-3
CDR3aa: CAASAGSQGDTQYF
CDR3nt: TGTGCCGCTAGCGCGGGCTCCCAGGGAGATACGCAGTATTTT

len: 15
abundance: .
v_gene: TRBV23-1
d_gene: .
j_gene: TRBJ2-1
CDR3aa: CASLEFRRGNNEQFF
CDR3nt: TGCGCCAGCCTAGAATTCCGACGAGGGAACAATGAGCAGTTCTTC

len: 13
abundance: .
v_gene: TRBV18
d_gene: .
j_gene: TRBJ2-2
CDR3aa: CASSPRGTGELFF
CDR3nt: TGTGCCAGCTCACCACGAGGAACCGGGGAGCTGTTTTTT

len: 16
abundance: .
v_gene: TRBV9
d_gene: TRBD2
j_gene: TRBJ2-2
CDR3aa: CASSVRLAVNTGELFF
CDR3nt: TGTGCCAGCAGCGTCCGACTAGCGGTGAACACCGGGGAGCTGTTTTTT

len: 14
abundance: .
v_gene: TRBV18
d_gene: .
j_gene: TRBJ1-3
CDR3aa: CASSPELSGNTIYF
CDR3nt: TGTGCCAGCTCACCAGAACTCTCTGGAAACACCATATATTTT

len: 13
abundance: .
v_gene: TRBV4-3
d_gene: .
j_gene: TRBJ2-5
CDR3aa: CASSLTGGETQYF
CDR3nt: TGCGCCAGCAGCCTCACTGGGGGGGAGACCCAGTACTTC

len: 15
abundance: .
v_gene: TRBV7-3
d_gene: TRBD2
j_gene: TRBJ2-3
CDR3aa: CASSQGLAGADTQYF
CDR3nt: TGTGCCAGCAGCCAAGGGCTAGCGGGAGCAGATACGCAGTATTTT

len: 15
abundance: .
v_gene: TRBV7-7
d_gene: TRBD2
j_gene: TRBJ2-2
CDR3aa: CASSPGLVHTGELFF
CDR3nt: TGTGCTAGCAGCCCCGGACTAGTCCACACCGGGGAGCTGTTTTTT

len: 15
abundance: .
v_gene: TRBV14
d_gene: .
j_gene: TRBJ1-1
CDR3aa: CASSQRQASNTEAFF
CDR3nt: TGTGCCAGCAGCCAACGACAGGCCTCGAACACTGAAGCTTTCTTT

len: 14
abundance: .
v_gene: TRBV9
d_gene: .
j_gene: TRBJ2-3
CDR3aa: CASSPRAVADTQYF
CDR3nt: TGTGCCAGCAGCCCAAGAGCGGTGGCAGATACGCAGTATTTT

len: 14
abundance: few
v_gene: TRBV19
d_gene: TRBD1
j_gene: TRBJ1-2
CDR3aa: CASSIGRGQSGYTF
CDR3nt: TGTGCCAGTAGTATAGGGAGGGGGCAAAGTGGCTACACCTTC

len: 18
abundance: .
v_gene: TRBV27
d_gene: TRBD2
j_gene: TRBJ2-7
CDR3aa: CASSFLPSGGPFFYEQYF
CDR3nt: TGTGCCAGCAGTTTTCTGCCGTCGGGAGGGCCCTTTTTCTACGAGCAGTACTTC

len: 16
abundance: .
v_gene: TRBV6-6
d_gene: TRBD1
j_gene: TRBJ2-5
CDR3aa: CASSYSGQGHQETQYF
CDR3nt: TGTGCCAGCAGTTACTCGGGACAGGGACACCAAGAGACCCAGTACTTC

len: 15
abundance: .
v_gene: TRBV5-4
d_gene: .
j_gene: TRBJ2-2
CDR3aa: CASSRTTPNTGELFF
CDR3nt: TGTGCCAGCAGCCGGACTACGCCTAACACCGGGGAGCTGTTTTTT

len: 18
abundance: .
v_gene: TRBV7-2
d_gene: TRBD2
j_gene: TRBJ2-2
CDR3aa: CASRRKGTSGRGSGELFF
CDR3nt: TGTGCCAGCAGGCGGAAAGGGACTAGCGGGAGGGGGTCCGGGGAGCTGTTTTTT

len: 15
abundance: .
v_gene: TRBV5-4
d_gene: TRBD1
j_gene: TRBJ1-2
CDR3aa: CASSLLTGTNYGYTF
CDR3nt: TGTGCCAGCAGCTTACTGACAGGGACCAACTATGGCTACACCTTC

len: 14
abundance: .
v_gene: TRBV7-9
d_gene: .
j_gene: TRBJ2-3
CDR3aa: CASNLAASTDTQYF
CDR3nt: TGTGCCAGCAACTTAGCAGCTAGCACAGATACGCAGTATTTT

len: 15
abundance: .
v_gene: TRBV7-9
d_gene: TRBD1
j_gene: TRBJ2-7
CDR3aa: CASSLGTARFYEQYF
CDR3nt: TGTGCCAGCAGCTTGGGGACAGCAAGATTCTACGAGCAGTACTTC

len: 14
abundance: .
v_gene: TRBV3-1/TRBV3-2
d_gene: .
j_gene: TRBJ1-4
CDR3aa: CASSFRATNEKLFF
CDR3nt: TGTGCCAGCAGCTTTCGGGCAACTAATGAAAAACTGTTTTTT

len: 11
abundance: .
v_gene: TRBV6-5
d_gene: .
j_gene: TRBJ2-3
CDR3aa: CASESNYLQYF
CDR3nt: TGTGCCAGCGAGTCTAACTACCTTCAGTATTTT

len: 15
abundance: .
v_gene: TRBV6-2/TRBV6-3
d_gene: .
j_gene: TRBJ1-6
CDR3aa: CASSSPQGRNSPLHF
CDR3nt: TGTGCCAGCAGCTCCCCACAGGGACGGAATTCACCCCTCCACTTT

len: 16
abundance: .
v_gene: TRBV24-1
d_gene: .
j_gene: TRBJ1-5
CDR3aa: CATSETWDTSNQPQHF
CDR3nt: TGTGCCACCAGTGAAACCTGGGACACTAGCAATCAGCCCCAGCATTTT

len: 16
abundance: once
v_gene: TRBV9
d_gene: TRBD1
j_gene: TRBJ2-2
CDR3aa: CASSVGGQGDTGELFF
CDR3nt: TGTGCCAGCAGCGTAGGTGGGCAGGGGGACACCGGGGAGCTGTTTTTT

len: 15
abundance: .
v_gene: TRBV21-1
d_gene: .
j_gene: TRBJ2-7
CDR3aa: CASSKEDRRTYEQYF
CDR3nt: TGTGCCAGCAGCAAAGAGGACAGGCGGACCTACGAGCAGTACTTC

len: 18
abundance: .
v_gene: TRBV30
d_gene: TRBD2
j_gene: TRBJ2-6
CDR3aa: CAWSVSRSSGSGANVLTF
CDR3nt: TGTGCCTGGAGTGTGTCCAGGTCTAGCGGCTCTGGGGCCAACGTCCTGACTTTC

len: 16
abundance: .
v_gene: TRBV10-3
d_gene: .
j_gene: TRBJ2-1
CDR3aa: CAIKSRKGQAWNEQFF
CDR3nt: TGTGCCATCAAATCCAGGAAAGGTCAGGCCTGGAATGAGCAGTTCTTC

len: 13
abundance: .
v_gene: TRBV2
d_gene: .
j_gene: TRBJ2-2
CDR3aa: CASRWGGPGELFF
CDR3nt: TGTGCCAGCCGTTGGGGGGGGCCCGGGGAGCTGTTTTTT

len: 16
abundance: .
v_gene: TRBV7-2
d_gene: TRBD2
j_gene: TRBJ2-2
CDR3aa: CASSGGLAGGTGELFF
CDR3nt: TGTGCCAGCAGCGGGGGACTAGCGGGAGGCACCGGGGAGCTGTTTTTT

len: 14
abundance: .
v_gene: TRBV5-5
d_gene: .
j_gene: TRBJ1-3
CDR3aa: CASSFAVSGNTIYF
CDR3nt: TGTGCCAGCAGCTTCGCGGTATCTGGAAACACCATATATTTT

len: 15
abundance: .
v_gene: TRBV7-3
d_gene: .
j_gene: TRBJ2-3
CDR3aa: CASSLISAESDTQYF
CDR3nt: TGTGCCAGCAGCTTAATATCTGCGGAGTCGGATACGCAGTATTTT

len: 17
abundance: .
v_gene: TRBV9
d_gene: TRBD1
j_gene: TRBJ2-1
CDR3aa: CASSVEGPGTGKNEQFF
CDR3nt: TGTGCCAGCAGCGTAGAGGGACCCGGGACAGGGAAAAATGAGCAGTTCTTC

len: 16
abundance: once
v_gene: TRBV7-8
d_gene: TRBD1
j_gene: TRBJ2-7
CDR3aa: CASSADGGTGPYEQYF
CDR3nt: TGTGCCAGCAGCGCCGACGGTGGGACAGGGCCCTACGAGCAGTACTTC

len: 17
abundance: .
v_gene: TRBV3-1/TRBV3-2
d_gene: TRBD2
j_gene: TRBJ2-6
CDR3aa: CASSPGLDPMEANVLTF
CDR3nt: TGTGCCAGCAGCCCAGGACTAGACCCCATGGAGGCCAACGTCCTGACTTTC

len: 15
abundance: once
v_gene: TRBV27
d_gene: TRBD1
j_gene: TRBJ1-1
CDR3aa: CASSPIGQGATEAFF
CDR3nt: TGTGCCAGCAGTCCCATCGGACAGGGGGCTACGGAAGCTTTCTTT

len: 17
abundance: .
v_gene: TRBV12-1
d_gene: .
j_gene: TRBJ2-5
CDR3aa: CASSFDGLAGAQETQYF
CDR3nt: TGTGCCAGCAGCTTTGATGGCCTAGCGGGAGCCCAAGAGACCCAGTACTTC

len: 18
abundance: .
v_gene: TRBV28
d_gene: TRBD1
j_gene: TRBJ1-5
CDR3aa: CASSSLIRQGDSNQPQHF
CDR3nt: TGTGCCAGCAGTTCCCTTATTCGACAGGGGGATAGCAATCAGCCCCAGCATTTT

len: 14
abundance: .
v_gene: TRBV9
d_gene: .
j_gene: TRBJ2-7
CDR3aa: CASSPTGESREQYF
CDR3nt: TGTGCCAGCAGCCCAACGGGGGAGTCTCGCGAGCAGTACTTC

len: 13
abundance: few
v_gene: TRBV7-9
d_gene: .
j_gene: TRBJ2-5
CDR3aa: CAAASGTPGTQYF
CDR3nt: TGTGCCGCCGCTTCTGGCACTCCAGGGACCCAGTACTTC

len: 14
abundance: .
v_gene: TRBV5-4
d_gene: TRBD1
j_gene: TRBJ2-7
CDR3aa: CASSLGQGAYEQYF
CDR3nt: TGTGCCAGCAGCTTGGGACAGGGGGCCTACGAGCAGTACTTC

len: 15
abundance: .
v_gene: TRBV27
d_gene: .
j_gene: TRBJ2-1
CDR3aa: CASKTTVGLTYVQFF
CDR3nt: TGTGCCAGCAAGACGACGGTGGGACTCACCTATGTGCAGTTCTTC

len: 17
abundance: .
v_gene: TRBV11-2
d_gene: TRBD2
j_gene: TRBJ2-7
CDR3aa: CASSLRVWTSGTHEQYF
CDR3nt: TGTGCCAGCAGCTTGAGGGTGTGGACTAGCGGGACGCACGAGCAGTACTTC

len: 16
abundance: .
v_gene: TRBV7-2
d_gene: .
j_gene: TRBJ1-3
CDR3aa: CASSFLQGSSGNTIYF
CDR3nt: TGTGCCAGCAGCTTCCTGCAGGGAAGCTCTGGAAACACCATATATTTT

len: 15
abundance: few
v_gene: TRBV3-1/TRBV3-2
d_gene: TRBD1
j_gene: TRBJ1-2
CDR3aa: CASSHMGQGGYGYTF
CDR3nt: TGTGCCAGCAGCCATATGGGACAGGGGGGCTATGGCTACACCTTC

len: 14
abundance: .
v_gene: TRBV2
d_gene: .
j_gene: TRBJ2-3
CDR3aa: CASNTGPLSDTQYF
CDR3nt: TGTGCCAGCAATACAGGGCCATTATCCGATACGCAGTATTTT

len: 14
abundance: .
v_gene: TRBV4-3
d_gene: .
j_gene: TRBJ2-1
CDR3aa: CASSQGSTDNEQFF
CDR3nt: TGCGCCAGCAGCCAAGGTTCCACTGACAATGAGCAGTTCTTC

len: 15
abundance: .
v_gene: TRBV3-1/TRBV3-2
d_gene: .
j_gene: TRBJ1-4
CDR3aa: CASSLLEGPNEKLFF
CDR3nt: TGTGCCAGCAGCCTGCTGGAGGGGCCTAATGAAAAACTGTTTTTT

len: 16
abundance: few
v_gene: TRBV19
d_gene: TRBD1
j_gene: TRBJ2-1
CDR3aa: CASSSRQGRLYNEQFF
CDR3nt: TGTGCCAGTAGTTCCCGACAGGGGAGACTCTACAATGAGCAGTTCTTC